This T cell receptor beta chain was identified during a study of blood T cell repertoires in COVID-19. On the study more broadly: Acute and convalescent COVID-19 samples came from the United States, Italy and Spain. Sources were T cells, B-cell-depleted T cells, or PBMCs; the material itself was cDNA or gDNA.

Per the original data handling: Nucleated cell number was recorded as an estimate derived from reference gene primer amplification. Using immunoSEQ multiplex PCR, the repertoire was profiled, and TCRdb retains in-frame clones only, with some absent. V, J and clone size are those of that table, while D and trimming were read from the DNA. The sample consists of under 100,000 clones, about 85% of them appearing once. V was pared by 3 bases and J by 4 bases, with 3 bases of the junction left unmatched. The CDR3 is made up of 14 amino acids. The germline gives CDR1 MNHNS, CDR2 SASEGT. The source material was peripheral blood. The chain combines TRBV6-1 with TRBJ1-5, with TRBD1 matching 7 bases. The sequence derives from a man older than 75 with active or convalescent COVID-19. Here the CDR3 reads CASSDPQGNQPQHF. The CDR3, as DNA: TGTGCCAGCAGTGACCCACAGGGGAATCAGCCCCAGCATTTT.